Presented here are 2 T cell receptor beta chains from one specimen sequenced in a study of a mutant IDH1 vaccine in newly diagnosed glioma. No antigen is known for these receptors. The time point denotes: week 11, during vaccination. In every dose of vaccine, 300 ug of mutant IDH1 20-mer peptide was given alongside topical imiquimod. Only in-frame clones appear in the TCRdb table, and some are missing; sequencing was by immunoSEQ multiplex PCR. The table lists roughly 110,000 clones, about 90% of them singletons, with 0.55% to 0.7% in the top ten. Here the sequenced sample was PBMCs, taken from a glioma patient whose treatment included an IDH1 peptide vaccine. The receptor source for this set is a woman in her fifties or sixties with glioma.

The chain is built from TRBV27 and TRBJ2-7; 9 bases map to TRBD1. This CDR3 comprises 15 residues. V lost 3 bases, J lost 4 bases, and 7 bases stayed unmatched. Germline assignment: CDR1 MNHEY and CDR2 SMNVEV (reference sequence). The CDR3 nucleotides are TGTGCCAGCAGTTTTGAGGGACAGGGTCTTTACGAGCAGTACTTC. It yields the protein CASSFEGQGLYEQYF.

The rearrangement uses TRBV6-4 and TRBJ2-7; 9 nucleotides agree with TRBD1. J gave up 5 bases and V 7 bases, and 21 bases lay outside the gene matches. Germline CDR1 MRHNA, CDR2 SNTAGT. The CDR3 totals 18 residues. The CDR3 is CASTRARTSRDRENEQYF. CDR3 DNA sequence: TGTGCCAGCACCAGGGCGCGGACTTCACGGGACAGGGAAAACGAGCAGTACTTC.